This is a list of T cell receptor beta chains from one sample in a study of CD8+CD57+ T cells in acquired aplastic anemia. Each CDR3 protein gets one entry after TCRdb re-called the reads with MiXCR. Here the sample spans around 200,000 distinct CDR3 sequences, around 47% being singletons. The specimen sequenced was sorted CD4+, CD8+, or CD8+CD57+ T cells (not recorded which) from PBMCs. The receptors were sampled from a human donor with aplastic anemia. Each CDR3 is given with its conserved first and last residue. D genes are given only for firm matches. Expanded clones get a size class; other rows say once, few or many, or leave the size out.

CDR3aa,CDR3nt,abundance,v_gene,d_gene,j_gene
CASSSAREDGYTF,TGTGCCAGCAGTTCGGCCAGGGAGGATGGCTACACCTTC,many,TRBV6-5,-,TRBJ1-2
CSASRREAHEQYF,TGCAGTGCTAGTAGGCGGGAGGCCCACGAGCAGTACTTC,few,TRBV20-1,TRBD2,TRBJ2-7
CASGLAPFYTF,TGTGCTAGTGGTTTGGCCCCTTTCTACACCTTC,-,TRBV12-5,-,TRBJ1-2
CASRLTTSTDTQYF,TGTGCCAGCCGACTGACTACTAGCACAGATACGCAGTATTTT,many,TRBV6-1,-,TRBJ2-3
CASTQRGGSSYEQYF,TGTGCCAGCACCCAGCGGGGGGGAAGCTCCTACGAGCAGTACTTC,many,TRBV19,TRBD2,TRBJ2-7
CSARGTYGQNNEQFF,TGCAGTGCACGTGGAACATATGGACAGAACAATGAGCAGTTCTTC,many,TRBV20-1,-,TRBJ2-1
CASSWAGQSHEQYF,TGTGCCAGTAGTTGGGCCGGGCAGTCCCACGAGCAGTACTTC,-,TRBV19,-,TRBJ2-7
CASSLTGTPEYGYTF,TGTGCCAGCAGTTTAACCGGGACGCCAGAATATGGCTACACCTTC,once,TRBV2,-,TRBJ1-2
CASSQGDLRTDTQYF,TGCGCCAGCAGTCAAGGGGACCTTCGCACAGATACGCAGTATTTT,many,TRBV5-1,-,TRBJ2-3
CAISENTEAFF,TGTGCCATCAGTGAGAACACTGAAGCTTTCTTT,many,TRBV10-3,-,TRBJ1-1
CASSLVSQYGYTF,TGTGCCAGCAGCTTGGTCAGTCAGTATGGCTACACCTTC,-,TRBV12-3/TRBV12-4,-,TRBJ1-2
CASSIAILDEQYF,TGTGCCAGTAGTATTGCGATCCTGGACGAGCAGTACTTC,-,TRBV19,-,TRBJ2-7
CATSDPRGETQYF,TGTGCCACCAGTGATCCCCGGGGCGAGACCCAGTACTTC,-,TRBV24-1,-,TRBJ2-5
CASSPTGGYGYTF,TGTGCCAGCAGTCCAACAGGGGGCTATGGCTACACCTTC,few,TRBV7-9,TRBD1,TRBJ1-2
CASSKSRDRGQGYTF,TGTGCCAGCAGCAAGTCCCGGGACAGGGGGCAAGGCTACACCTTC,few,TRBV7-2,TRBD1,TRBJ1-2
CASSLGGQVEAFF,TGTGCCAGCAGCTTAGGGGGGCAGGTTGAAGCTTTCTTT,many,TRBV7-2,-,TRBJ1-1
CASSRTGTSYEQYF,TGTGCCAGCAGCCGGACAGGGACTTCCTACGAGCAGTACTTC,few,TRBV25-1,TRBD1,TRBJ2-7
CASSDSANYGYTF,TGTGCCAGCAGTGACTCCGCTAACTATGGCTACACCTTC,few,TRBV2,-,TRBJ1-2
CASSLEGQGRTDTQYF,TGTGCCAGCAGCTTAGAGGGACAGGGTCGGACAGATACGCAGTATTTT,-,TRBV7-3,TRBD1,TRBJ2-3
CASSIGLALDEQFF,TGCGCCAGCAGCATCGGACTAGCGTTGGATGAGCAGTTCTTC,many,TRBV5-1,TRBD2,TRBJ2-1
CASSLAVPGSNEKLFF,TGTGCCAGCAGCTTAGCGGTGCCGGGGAGTAATGAAAAGCTGTTTTTT,once,TRBV7-2,-,TRBJ1-4
CASSSRGGGAYEQYF,TGTGCCAGCAGTTCACGGGGGGGCGGTGCCTACGAGCAGTACTTC,-,TRBV27,TRBD2,TRBJ2-7
CASRSPGRTYEQYF,TGTGCCAGTAGGTCGCCAGGACGGACCTACGAGCAGTACTTC,many,TRBV19,-,TRBJ2-7
CSARLDLTLKNTEAFF,TGCAGTGCTAGACTCGACCTGACGTTAAAGAACACTGAAGCTTTCTTT,-,TRBV20-1,-,TRBJ1-1
CASSIRLAGGPRENF,TGTGCCAGTAGTATCCGACTAGCGGGAGGGCCAAGGGAGAATTTT,many,TRBV19,TRBD2,TRBJ2-3
CASSLAGGGTEQYF,TGTGCCAGCAGCTTAGCCGGCGGAGGTACCGAGCAGTACTTC,-,TRBV7-8,-,TRBJ2-7
CSVWTGGKAEAFF,TGCAGCGTCTGGACAGGGGGAAAGGCTGAAGCTTTCTTT,-,TRBV29-1,TRBD1,TRBJ1-1
CASSLTGDWRYGYTF,TGTGCCAGCAGCTTAACAGGGGATTGGAGGTATGGCTACACCTTC,many,TRBV7-8,TRBD1,TRBJ1-2
CATSDRIGLAGNEQFF,TGTGCCACCAGTGACCGCATCGGACTAGCGGGGAATGAGCAGTTCTTC,-,TRBV24-1,TRBD2,TRBJ2-1
CASRGLELVNEQFF,TGTGCCAGTAGAGGACTAGAATTGGTCAATGAGCAGTTCTTC,-,TRBV19,TRBD2,TRBJ2-1